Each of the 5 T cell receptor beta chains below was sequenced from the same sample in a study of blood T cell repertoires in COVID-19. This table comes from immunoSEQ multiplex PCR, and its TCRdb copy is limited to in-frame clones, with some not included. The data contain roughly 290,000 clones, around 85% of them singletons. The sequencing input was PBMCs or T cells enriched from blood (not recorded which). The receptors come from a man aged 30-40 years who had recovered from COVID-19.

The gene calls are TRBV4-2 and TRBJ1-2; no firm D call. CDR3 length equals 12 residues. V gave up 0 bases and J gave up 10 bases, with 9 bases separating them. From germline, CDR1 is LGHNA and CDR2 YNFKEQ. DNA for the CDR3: TGTGCCAGCAGCCAAGAGTACAGCTCCTACACCTTC. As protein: CASSQEYSSYTF.

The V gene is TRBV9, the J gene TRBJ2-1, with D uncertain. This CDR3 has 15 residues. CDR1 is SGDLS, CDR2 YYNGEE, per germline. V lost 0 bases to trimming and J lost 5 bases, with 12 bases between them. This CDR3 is CASSVGVSTDNEQFF. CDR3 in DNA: TGTGCCAGCAGCGTAGGGGTCAGTACAGACAATGAGCAGTTCTTC.

For the CDR3, the DNA is TGTGCCAGCAGCAGCCCGAGACAGGGGGACAATGAGCAGTTCTTC. Translation gives CASSSPRQGDNEQFF. The chain joins TRBV7-9 to TRBJ2-1; 9 bases line up with TRBD1. V shed 5 bases and J 5 bases; nucleotides not matched to a gene: 7. Germline V gives CDR1 SEHNR, CDR2 FQNEAQ (reference sequence). This CDR3 is built from 15 residues.

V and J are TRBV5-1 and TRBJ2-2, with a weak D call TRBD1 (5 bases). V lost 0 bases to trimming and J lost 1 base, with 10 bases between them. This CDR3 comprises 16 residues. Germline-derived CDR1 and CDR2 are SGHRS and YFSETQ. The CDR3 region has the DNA TGCGCCAGCAGCTTGGCCCCCCAGGGGAACACCGGGGAGCTGTTTTTT. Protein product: CASSLAPQGNTGELFF. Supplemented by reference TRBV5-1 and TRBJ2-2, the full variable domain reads KAGVTQTPRYLIKTRGQQVTLSCSPISGHRSVSWYQQTPGQGLQFLFEYFSETQRNKGNFPGRFSGRQFSNSRSEMNVSTLELGDSALYLCASSLAPQGNTGELFFGEGSRLTVL.

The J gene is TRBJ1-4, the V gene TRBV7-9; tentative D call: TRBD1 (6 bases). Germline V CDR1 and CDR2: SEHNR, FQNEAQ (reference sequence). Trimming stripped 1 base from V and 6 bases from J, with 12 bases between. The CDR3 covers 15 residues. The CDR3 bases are TGTGCCAGCAGCTTAGGTTTAAAGGGGGATGAAAAACTGTTTTTT. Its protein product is CASSLGLKGDEKLFF.